Each of the 2 T cell receptor beta chains below was sequenced from the same sample in a study of cytomegalovirus exposure and HLA in healthy donors. PCR amplification relied on 60 Vbeta primers (plus 13 Jbeta primers). This table comes from immunoSEQ multiplex PCR, and its TCRdb copy is limited to in-frame clones, with some not included. Of some 160,000 clones detected, 75% to 90% appear once; the ten largest clones hold roughly 1.8%. Sequencing was done on a sample of PBMCs. All receptors derive from a woman aged 18-29 years in good health and CMV-seronegative.

This clone was picked up one time. J is TRBJ1-5 and V is TRBV2; D is unclear. From germline, CDR1 is SNHLY and CDR2 FYNNEI. The CDR3 consists of 14 residues. V was shortened by 1 base and J by 7 bases, with 11 bases between the two germline ends. The CDR3 here is CASSEGQVWQPQHF. The CDR3 DNA reads as TGTGCCAGCAGTGAAGGGCAGGTTTGGCAGCCCCAGCATTTT.

The chain carries TRBV5-8 and TRBJ2-2, with D uncertain. Per the germline V gene, CDR1 is SGHTS and CDR2 is YDEGEE. V gave up 0 bases and J gave up 7 bases, with 7 bases separating them. The CDR3 loop spans 13 amino acids. Written as DNA, the CDR3 is TGTGCCAGCAGCTTGGGGGCAGGCGGGGAGCTGTTTTTT. This codes for CASSLGAGGELFF.